A selection of T cell receptor beta chains follows, all from one sample in a study of vaccination and CD4 T cells after COVID-19. TCRdb used MiXCR to reprocess the PCR reads, holding one entry per CDR3 protein. The sample has around 15,000 distinct CDR3 sequences, more than 45% seen once. Antigens of these TCRs are unknown. Sequenced here: CD4+ T cells from blood, cultured in vitro, sampled about 7 months after SARS-CoV-2 vaccination. The receptors shown here come from a human donor who had recovered from COVID-19. Each CDR3 is given with its conserved first and last residue. Each record gives: clone size, V gene, D gene, J gene, CDR3 protein, CDR3 DNA. A D gene is named only where the DNA matches it firmly. The size of a clone is reported for some rows only, either as once, few or many, or as a class for expanded clones.

>.|TRBV20-1|.|TRBJ1-5
CSAGGYRIGSPDRNQPQHF
TGCAGTGCTGGGGGTTATCGTATTGGCAGTCCAGACCGAAATCAGCCCCAGCATTTT
>.|TRBV5-5|TRBD1|TRBJ2-7
CASSLSLPDRGYYEQYF
TGTGCCAGCAGCTTGTCGCTCCCCGACAGGGGCTACTACGAGCAGTACTTC
>.|TRBV19|.|TRBJ1-6
CASKLSRARNSPLHF
TGTGCCAGTAAACTCTCCAGGGCAAGGAATTCACCCCTCCACTTT
>.|TRBV29-1|TRBD2|TRBJ2-1
CSVDGTIDNEQFF
TGCAGCGTTGACGGGACTATCGACAATGAGCAGTTCTTC
>.|TRBV7-2|TRBD1|TRBJ1-2
CASSLSGTEYGYTF
TGTGCCAGCAGCTTATCAGGGACAGAATATGGCTACACCTTC
>.|TRBV27|TRBD1|TRBJ2-7
CASSLRQGDYEQYF
TGTGCCAGCAGTTTACGACAGGGAGACTACGAGCAGTACTTC
>medium-sized|TRBV20-1|TRBD1|TRBJ1-2
CSAREGGQGYGYTF
TGCAGTGCTAGAGAGGGGGGACAGGGCTATGGCTACACCTTC
>.|TRBV20-1|.|TRBJ2-7
CSAMSQNPYEQYF
TGCAGTGCTATGTCTCAGAACCCCTACGAGCAGTACTTC
>.|TRBV7-6|.|TRBJ2-5
CASSGTRGAQETQYF
TGTGCCAGCAGCGGAACCCGTGGCGCCCAAGAGACCCAGTACTTC
>.|TRBV15|TRBD2|TRBJ2-1
CATSRDLASGRDEQFF
TGTGCCACCAGCAGAGATCTCGCTAGCGGGAGGGATGAGCAGTTCTTC
>.|TRBV7-9|.|TRBJ2-5
CASNDIKTGNQETQYF
TGTGCCAGCAACGATATAAAGACAGGAAACCAAGAGACCCAGTACTTC
>.|TRBV6-2/TRBV6-3|.|TRBJ2-7
CASSRGQSPYEQYF
TGTGCCAGCAGCCGTGGACAGAGCCCCTACGAGCAGTACTTC
>.|TRBV10-3|.|TRBJ2-2
CAIGGNTGELFF
TGTGCCATCGGAGGGAATACCGGGGAGCTGTTTTTT
>large|TRBV7-6|TRBD2|TRBJ2-3
CASSLGAGGPLFDTQYF
TGTGCCAGCAGCTTGGGGGCGGGGGGGCCTTTGTTCGATACGCAGTATTTT
>few|TRBV20-1|.|TRBJ1-6
CSARDRSTYNSPLHF
TGCAGTGCTAGAGACAGGAGTACCTATAATTCACCCCTCCACTTT
>.|TRBV12-3/TRBV12-4|.|TRBJ1-6
CASSAVSGNSPLHF
TGTGCCAGCAGTGCCGTCTCGGGGAATTCACCCCTCCACTTT
>.|TRBV7-9|TRBD1|TRBJ1-6
CASSSRTGGSSPLHF
TGTGCCAGCAGCTCCCGGACAGGGGGCTCTTCACCCCTCCACTTT
>few|TRBV6-2/TRBV6-3|.|TRBJ1-2
CASRDPIPVDSYGYTF
TGTGCCAGCAGGGATCCAATCCCCGTCGACAGCTATGGCTACACCTTC
>.|TRBV20-1|TRBD1|TRBJ2-7
CSARDRRSYEQYF
TGCAGTGCTAGGGACAGGAGATCCTACGAGCAGTACTTC
>.|TRBV7-9|.|TRBJ2-7
CASSWGTGLEQYF
TGTGCCAGCAGCTGGGGCACCGGCCTCGAGCAGTACTTC
>.|TRBV12-3/TRBV12-4|.|TRBJ1-2
CASSFVGRGDGYTF
TGTGCCAGCAGCTTCGTGGGGAGGGGTGATGGCTACACCTTC
>few|TRBV20-1|TRBD1|TRBJ2-3
CSAPGAGQGSTDTQYF
TGCAGTGCTCCTGGGGCCGGACAGGGGAGCACAGATACGCAGTATTTT
>.|TRBV7-2|.|TRBJ1-6
CASSPGGSPLHF
TGTGCCAGCAGCCCTGGGGGTTCACCCCTCCACTTT
>few|TRBV7-2|.|TRBJ2-5
CASSSKLQTQYF
TGTGCCAGCAGCTCAAAGTTGCAGACCCAGTACTTC
>once|TRBV6-2/TRBV6-3|.|TRBJ2-3
CASSYGAGPTQYF
TGTGCCAGCAGTTACGGGGCGGGCCCGACGCAGTATTTT
>.|TRBV29-1|.|TRBJ2-6
CSVETGANVLTF
TGCAGCGTTGAAACTGGGGCCAACGTCCTGACTTTC
>.|TRBV6-1|.|TRBJ1-1
CASSGQNTEAFF
TGTGCCAGCAGTGGACAGAACACTGAAGCTTTCTTT
>few|TRBV20-1|.|TRBJ1-2
CSARDRGPGLVEGYTF
TGCAGTGCTAGAGATCGGGGCCCAGGGTTGGTGGAAGGCTACACCTTC
>.|TRBV10-3|TRBD2|TRBJ2-5
CAISDTKSGGKTQYF
TGTGCCATCAGTGATACGAAAAGCGGGGGGAAGACCCAGTACTTC
>.|TRBV7-6|TRBD2|TRBJ2-5
CASSLALLGYAGDQETQYF
TGTGCCAGCAGCTTAGCGCTCCTGGGTTACGCGGGAGACCAAGAGACCCAGTACTTC
>.|TRBV5-4|.|TRBJ1-1
CASSPGTLMNTEAFF
TGTGCCAGCAGCCCCGGGACACTAATGAACACTGAAGCTTTCTTT